These 22 T cell receptor beta chains share one sample of origin, sequenced in a study of T cells after yellow fever vaccination. From the 5' RACE reads, TCRdb called clonotypes with MiXCR, one entry per CDR3 protein. The data contain about 400,000 distinct CDR3 sequences, around 6.5% of them seen just once; the ten biggest clones take up over 12%. The input for sequencing was PBMCs, taken 5 days after the yellow fever booster vaccination. These receptors all stem from a man aged 30 to 39 who received the YFV17D yellow fever vaccine.

The chain carries TRBV6-2 or TRBV6-3 and TRBJ2-1, with TRBD2 matching 10 bases. CDR1 MNHEY and CDR2 SVGEGT come from the germline V gene. Trimming removed 7 bases from V and 7 bases from J; junction bases left unmatched: 10. The CDR3 contains 15 residues. CDR3: CASTQPAGGLNEQFF. The CDR3, as DNA: TGTGCCAGCACCCAACCAGCGGGAGGGCTTAATGAGCAGTTCTTC.

The rearrangement uses TRBV7-9 and TRBJ2-7; D not certain. Germline assignment: CDR1 SEHNR and CDR2 FQNEAQ (reference sequence). The V end was cut by 5 bases, the J end by 4 bases, with 12 bases between. The CDR3 spans 13 residues. CDR3 in amino acids: CASSAQIDYEQYF. CDR3 in DNA: TGTGCCAGCAGCGCACAGATAGATTACGAGCAGTACTTC.

This clonotype was observed at least ten times. The chain recombines TRBV29-1 with TRBJ2-3; D is ambiguous. Trimming cost V 5 bases and J 0 bases, with 6 bases left between them. The CDR3 contains 12 residues. Germline V gives CDR1 SQVTM, CDR2 ANQGSEA. CDR3: CSVIQSTDTQYF. The CDR3 DNA reads as TGCAGCGTTATCCAAAGCACAGATACGCAGTATTTT.

In this sample, this clonotype turned up many times. The rearrangement uses TRBV29-1 and TRBJ2-1; perhaps TRBD2 as D (6 bases). Germline-derived CDR1 and CDR2 are SQVTM and ANQGSEA. CDR3 length: 15 amino acids. The V end was cut by 4 bases, the J end by 0 bases, with 13 bases between. The CDR3 sequence is CSVVGAGRSYNEQFF. CDR3 coding DNA: TGCAGCGTTGTCGGGGCGGGACGCTCCTACAATGAGCAGTTCTTC.

In its sample, this clonotype was seen many times. The chain carries TRBV5-1 and TRBJ2-6; D remains unclear. V lost 1 base and J 0 bases, leaving 11 bases between the germline ends. The CDR3 consists of 17 residues. The germline CDR1 and CDR2 sequences are SGHRS and YFSETQ. CDR3: CASSLLGSNSGANVLTF. For the CDR3, the DNA is TGCGCCAGCAGCTTGTTAGGTTCGAACTCTGGGGCCAACGTCCTGACTTTC.

V is TRBV4-2 and J is TRBJ2-4; no clear D. V was cut by 0 bases and J by 7 bases, with 19 bases left in between. The CDR3 loop spans 17 amino acids. Germline loops: CDR1 LGHNA, CDR2 YNFKEQ. CDR3 loop: CASSQDRSFEGWNIQYF. In DNA form, the CDR3 reads TGTGCCAGCAGCCAAGATCGTAGTTTCGAAGGGTGGAACATTCAGTACTTC.

Regarding this clonotype: At one end the junction does not follow the germline gene, possibly because of a read error. The chain uses TRBV7-9 and TRBJ2-3; 7 nucleotides align to TRBD1. The CDR3 has 13 amino acids. The germline gives CDR1 SEHNR, CDR2 FQNEAQ (reference sequence). The CDR3 bases are TGTGCCAGCAGCTTAGCAGGGACAGATACGCTGTATTTT. Protein sequence: CASSLAGTDTLYF.

This clonotype has at least ten counts. The CDR3 here is CASSQVGTIEAFF. As DNA, the CDR3 is TGTGCCAGCAGCCAAGTCGGCACCATTGAAGCTTTCTTT. V gene TRBV3-1 combines with J gene TRBJ1-1, with D unresolved. Between the trimmed V and J ends, which lost 1 base and 7 bases, there was a span of 10 bases. This CDR3 is 13 amino acids long. Germline V gene lookup returns CDR1 LGHDT and CDR2 YNNKEL (reference sequence).

The chain employs TRBV29-1 and TRBJ2-1; 7 bases match TRBD1. Germline V lookup: CDR1 SQVTM, CDR2 ANQGSEA. The V and J ends lost 7 bases and 0 bases, in that order; junction bases with no gene match: 9. This CDR3 has 15 amino acids. CDR3: CSGRPGQSSYNEQFF. The CDR3 DNA reads TGCAGCGGGCGCCCGGGACAGAGCTCCTACAATGAGCAGTTCTTC.

In this sample, this clonotype turned up a few times. This chain connects TRBV29-1 to TRBJ1-1, with 7 bases that match TRBD1. Per germline, CDR1 SQVTM and CDR2 ANQGSEA. With 4 bases clipped from V and 6 bases from J, the junction kept 17 bases outside the gene matches. This CDR3 region has 16 residues. The CDR3 loop reads CSVVDRVLSAIPEAFF. The CDR3, as DNA: TGCAGCGTTGTTGACAGGGTATTGAGCGCTATTCCTGAAGCTTTCTTT.

This clonotype was seen repeatedly, ten times or more. This chain uses TRBV2 with TRBJ2-1; 10 bases map to TRBD1. Germline values: CDR1 SNHLY, CDR2 FYNNEI. The junction had 5 bases not matched to a gene; V was cut back by 6 bases and J by 3 bases. The CDR3 is 15 residues long. CDR3 bases: TGTGCCAGCAGCGACCGGGACAGGGGCTACAATGAGCAGTTCTTC. Translated: CASSDRDRGYNEQFF.

This clonotype was detected only a few times. CDR3: CASTHGGAQPQHF. The CDR3 coding sequence is TGTGCCAGCACCCATGGGGGGGCTCAGCCCCAGCATTTT. The V and J genes are TRBV7-2 and TRBJ1-5; maybe TRBD1 (6 bases). Germline V CDR1 and CDR2: SGHTA, FQGNSA. V was trimmed by 7 bases and J by 6 bases, leaving 13 bases between them. This CDR3 spans 13 amino acids.

The chain couples TRBV7-2 to TRBJ2-2, with 10 nucleotides matching TRBD2. Per the germline V gene, CDR1 is SGHTA and CDR2 is FQGNSA. Trimming at V came to 6 bases and at J to 3 bases, leaving 7 bases not matched to a gene. CDR3 size: 16 residues. CDR3 sequence (DNA): TGTGCCAGCAGGTCTCTAGCGGGAGATCACACCGGGGAGCTGTTTTTT. This gives the protein CASRSLAGDHTGELFF.

This clonotype was counted between two and nine times. This sequence joins TRBV28 and TRBJ2-1; D assignment may be TRBD1 or TRBD2 (6 bases each). The CDR3 extends over 15 amino acids. Germline CDR1 reads MDHEN; CDR2 reads SYDVKM. The V end lost 7 bases, the J end lost 1 base, and 14 bases lay between the germline ends. The CDR3 nucleotides are TGTGCCAGCATTCCTCTAGGGGGGTCCTACAATGAGCAGTTCTTC. Its translation: CASIPLGGSYNEQFF. The full variable domain, completed using reference TRBV28 and TRBJ2-1, is DVKVTQSSRYLVKRTGEKVFLECVQDMDHENMFWYRQDPGLGLRLIYFSYDVKMKEKGDIPEGYSVSREKKERFSLILESASTNQTSMYLCASIPLGGSYNEQFFGPGTRLTVL.

This clonotype was seen a handful of times. V usage is TRBV20-1 and J usage is TRBJ2-1; 7 bases are shared with TRBD2. The CDR3 is 12 amino acids. Germline V CDR1 and CDR2: DFQATT, SNEGSKA (reference sequence). The CDR3 protein is CSPERDHNEQFF. In DNA, the CDR3 is TGCAGCCCCGAGCGGGACCACAATGAGCAGTTCTTC.

This sequence joins TRBV4-3 and TRBJ2-3; D perhaps matches TRBD2 (5 bases). V lost 0 bases to trimming and J lost 0 bases, with 10 bases between them. This CDR3 is 16 amino acids long. Germline V CDR1 and CDR2: LGHNA, YSLEER. In DNA, the CDR3 is TGCGCCAGCAGCCAAGATATCAGCGGTAGCACAGATACGCAGTATTTT. It encodes CASSQDISGSTDTQYF.

The chain uses TRBV7-6 and TRBJ2-2; the D is unclear. Germline values: CDR1 SGHVS, CDR2 FNYEAQ. Trimming stripped 5 bases from V and 5 bases from J, with 12 bases between. This CDR3 contains 14 residues. The CDR3 DNA is TGTGCCAGCAGCCCCCCCATGGGGACCGGGGAGCTGTTTTTT. The encoded protein is CASSPPMGTGELFF.

This clonotype was observed many times. This sequence joins TRBV3-1 and TRBJ2-4; D uncertain. Trimming shortened V by 1 base and J by 7 bases, and 8 bases separated the two germline ends. The CDR3 covers 13 residues. CDR1 LGHDT and CDR2 YNNKEL come from the germline V gene (reference sequence). The CDR3 here is CASSQGLTNIQYF. The CDR3 DNA reads TGTGCCAGCAGCCAAGGCCTTACTAACATTCAGTACTTC.

This clonotype was detected a few times. The V call is TRBV4-3, the J call TRBJ2-2; tentatively, D is TRBD1 (5 bases). There are 14 residues in the CDR3. Trimming stripped 4 bases from V and 4 bases from J, with 10 bases between. The germline V gene encodes CDR1 LGHNA and CDR2 YSLEER. CDR3 coding DNA: TGCGCCAGCAGCCGAACAGGCGTCACCGGGGAGCTGTTTTTT. This translates into CASSRTGVTGELFF.

The chain is built from TRBV4-3 and TRBJ2-7; 9 bases align to TRBD1. The CDR3 spans 16 residues. The V segment lost 2 bases and the J segment 0 bases; nucleotides outside the gene matches: 5. Germline-derived CDR1 and CDR2 are LGHNA and YSLEER. The CDR3 bases are TGCGCCAGCAGCCAAACAGGGGGCTCAAGCTCCTACGAGCAGTACTTC. Amino acid sequence: CASSQTGGSSSYEQYF.

This clonotype was detected many times. The chain combines TRBV6-2 or TRBV6-3 with TRBJ2-7; 7 bases fit TRBD1. The CDR3 runs 15 residues. The V gene's germline CDR1 is MNHEY and CDR2 SVGEGT. Trimming at V came to 4 bases and at J to 3 bases, leaving 9 bases not matched to a gene. The CDR3 bases are TGTGCCAGCAGTTGGACAATGGGGACAGACTACGAGCAGTACTTC. This gives the protein CASSWTMGTDYEQYF.

This chain links TRBV7-9 with TRBJ2-1; possible D gene TRBD1, 6 bases. From germline, CDR1 is SEHNR and CDR2 FQNEAQ (reference sequence). CDR3 size: 16 residues. V was trimmed by 3 bases and J by 0 bases, leaving 12 bases between them. DNA of the CDR3: TGTGCCAGCAGCTTGGGACAATCGAGCTCCTACAATGAGCAGTTCTTC. Translated: CASSLGQSSSYNEQFF.